The 29 T cell receptor beta chains below come from one sample, sequenced in a study of Graves' ophthalmopathy and Graves' hyperthyroidism. RNA served as the template for amplifying TCR beta CDR3 regions. Second-round multiplex PCR followed a first-round RT-PCR using HTBI primers. TCRdb analysed the multiplex PCR reads with MiXCR anew, one entry per CDR3 protein. This sample has 400,000 or so distinct CDR3 sequences, with about a sixth found just once. Sample: peripheral blood. Receptor source: an adult woman with stable Graves' hyperthyroidism.

This clonotype showed up many times. The chain joins TRBV29-1 to TRBJ2-7, with no clear D. This CDR3 region has 13 residues. Trimming left V 3 bases short and J 2 bases short, with 11 bases between. CDR1 and CDR2 from the germline V gene are SQVTM and ANQGSEA. CDR3 bases: TGCAGCGTTGAGGGGATAGGGACCTACGAGCAGTACTTC. The encoded protein is CSVEGIGTYEQYF.

This clonotype was observed at least ten times. The CDR3 reads CASSTALAGGQYTGELFF. The CDR3, as DNA: TGTGCCAGTAGTACCGCACTAGCGGGAGGGCAATACACCGGGGAGCTGTTTTTT. The genes are TRBV19 and TRBJ2-2, with 13 positions matching TRBD2. The CDR3 spans 18 residues. Germline-derived CDR1 and CDR2 are LNHDA and SQIVND (reference sequence). The trim removed 4 bases at V and 3 bases at J, leaving 8 bases unmatched.

There are many counts of this clonotype. The chain combines TRBV15 with TRBJ2-4; D possibly corresponds to TRBD2 (5 bases). CDR3 size: 17 residues. The germline CDR1 and CDR2 sequences are LNHNV and YYDKDF (reference sequence). V lost 2 bases to trimming and J lost 0 bases, with 14 bases between them. CDR3 amino acids: CATSRLVGGRAKNIQYF. The CDR3, as DNA: TGTGCCACCAGCAGATTGGTCGGTGGGAGAGCCAAAAACATTCAGTACTTC.

This clonotype was seen many times. The chain carries TRBV28 and TRBJ2-5; possible D gene TRBD1, 7 bases. Trimming pared 5 bases from V and 2 bases from J, leaving 15 bases between. Per germline, CDR1 MDHEN and CDR2 SYDVKM. This CDR3 is built from 15 residues. CDR3 loop: CASSLRRDRQETQYF. The DNA for the CDR3 is TGTGCCAGCAGTCTCAGGCGGGACAGACAAGAGACCCAGTACTTC.

This clonotype appeared a few times. The chain links TRBV6-1 to TRBJ2-1; 9 nucleotides agree with TRBD2. This CDR3 is built from 14 residues. Trimming cost V 5 bases and J 6 bases; bases outside gene matches: 5. Looked up from germline, CDR1 is MNHNS and CDR2 is SASEGT. The CDR3 is CASSPASGTNEQFF. CDR3 DNA sequence: TGTGCCAGCAGTCCCGCTAGCGGGACCAATGAGCAGTTCTTC.

This clonotype was found many times. The chain has TRBV4-1 and TRBJ2-7, with TRBD1 identical over 7 bases. The CDR3 runs 14 residues. J gave up 11 bases and V 3 bases, and 13 bases lay outside the gene matches. The germline V gene has CDR1 MGHRA and CDR2 YSYEKL. Here the CDR3 reads CASSQSRDSGTEYF. For the CDR3, the DNA is TGCGCCAGCAGCCAGAGCCGGGACAGTGGGACAGAGTACTTC.

This clonotype came up many times. The CDR3 nucleotides are TGTGCCAGCAGTTTCCGCCTGCGGACAGGGGTGGTTGAGTTCGATCAGCCCCAGCATTTT. This gives the protein CASSFRLRTGVVEFDQPQHF. V and J are TRBV28 and TRBJ1-5, with 9 bases aligning to TRBD1. This CDR3 spans 20 amino acids. With 3 bases clipped from V and 5 bases from J, the junction kept 20 bases outside the gene matches. CDR1 and CDR2 from the germline V gene are MDHEN and SYDVKM.

V and J are TRBV2 and TRBJ2-7, with TRBD2 as a possible D gene (6 bases). CDR1 SNHLY and CDR2 FYNNEI come from the germline V gene. The CDR3 loop spans 15 amino acids. V was shortened by 7 bases and J by 1 base, with 17 bases between the two germline ends. CDR3 bases: TGTGCCAGCACCTGGGACTTCCTACGATCCTACGAGCAGTACTTC. This codes for CASTWDFLRSYEQYF.

This clonotype showed up many times. This chain links TRBV6-2 or TRBV6-3 with TRBJ2-7; D is undetermined. V gave up 2 bases and J gave up 2 bases, with 13 bases separating them. The CDR3 extends over 15 amino acids. Per germline, CDR1 MNHEY and CDR2 SVGEGT. The CDR3 DNA is TGTGCCAGCAGTTACAATGATGGTCTCACCTACGAGCAGTACTTC. Translating it yields CASSYNDGLTYEQYF.

This clonotype appeared many times. V gene TRBV7-9 combines with J gene TRBJ2-7, with 7 bases aligning to TRBD2. Germline V gives CDR1 SEHNR, CDR2 FQNEAQ (reference sequence). The CDR3 has 16 amino acids. The V gene end was trimmed by 10 bases and the J gene end by 2 bases; junction bases not matched to a gene: 17. The CDR3 protein is CATKSGEGGDTYEQYF. For the CDR3, the DNA is TGTGCCACCAAGTCCGGAGAGGGAGGGGATACCTACGAGCAGTACTTC.

This clonotype was detected ten times or more. The chain joins TRBV28 to TRBJ2-4, with unresolved D. The CDR3 totals 16 residues. V was shortened by 2 bases and J by 0 bases, with 11 bases between the two germline ends. Germline-derived CDR1 and CDR2 are MDHEN and SYDVKM. CDR3 nucleotides: TGTGCCAGCAGTTTAAGTCTGTCAACAGCCAAAAACATTCAGTACTTC. Translating gives CASSLSLSTAKNIQYF.

This clonotype has at least ten counts. The chain uses TRBV7-8 and TRBJ1-1; D gene unclear. CDR1 is SGHVS, CDR2 FQNEAQ, per germline. The CDR3 length is 13 residues. V lost 1 base to trimming and J lost 4 bases, with 7 bases between them. CDR3 coding DNA: TGTGCCAGCAGCTTAGGTCGGCTCACTGAAGCTTTCTTT. It is translated as CASSLGRLTEAFF. Drawing the rest from reference TRBV7-8 and TRBJ1-1, the complete variable domain is GAGVSQSPRYKVAKRGQDVALRCDPISGHVSLFWYQQALGQGPEFLTYFQNEAQLDKSGLPSDRFFAERPEGSVSTLKIQRTQQEDSAVYLCASSLGRLTEAFFGQGTRLTVV.

The chain employs TRBV7-8 and TRBJ1-6, with 7 bases identical to TRBD1. The CDR3 is 17 residues long. After removal of 5 bases from V and 9 bases from J, the junction contained 16 bases not matched to a gene. Germline assignment: CDR1 SGHVS and CDR2 FQNEAQ. The CDR3, as DNA: TGTGCCAGCAGCCCAGACAGGGCCCCGAGGTCCCTTTCACCCCTCCACTTT. Translating gives CASSPDRAPRSLSPLHF.

This clonotype has a count of ten or more. The chain has TRBV12-3 or TRBV12-4 and TRBJ1-2; D is undetermined. V lost 5 bases and J 2 bases, leaving 6 bases between the germline ends. The CDR3 consists of 12 residues. DNA for the CDR3: TGTGCCAGCAGTGGTCAGAACTATGGCTACACCTTC. Translated, it gives CASSGQNYGYTF.

The chain combines TRBV28 with TRBJ1-2; TRBD1 might be the D (5 bases). Trimming cost V 4 bases and J 0 bases, with 18 bases left between them. In germline, CDR1 is MDHEN, CDR2 SYDVKM. The CDR3 is 17 amino acids. CDR3 DNA sequence: TGTGCCAGCAGTTCCCCCATAGGGCAGACAGCTAACTATGGCTACACCTTC. This encodes CASSSPIGQTANYGYTF.

This clonotype was counted many times. The chain combines TRBV20-1 with TRBJ2-7, with 9 nucleotides matching TRBD2. CDR3 length equals 15 residues. V dropped 0 bases and J dropped 3; count of bases not matched to a gene: 6. Germline-derived CDR1 and CDR2 are DFQATT and SNEGSKA (reference sequence). CDR3 nucleotide sequence: TGCAGTGCTAGAGATAACCTAGCGGGGATCTACGAGCAGTACTTC. Encoded protein: CSARDNLAGIYEQYF.

This clonotype was observed at least ten times. The rearrangement uses TRBV9 and TRBJ1-2, with TRBD1 as a possible D gene (6 bases). Trimming removed 0 bases at V and 4 bases at J, with 10 bases between. The germline CDR1 and CDR2 sequences are SGDLS and YYNGEE. There are 14 residues in the CDR3. The CDR3 nucleotides read TGTGCCAGCAGCGTAGAAGGGACAAGCTATGGCTACACCTTC. As protein: CASSVEGTSYGYTF.

This clonotype was seen ten or more times. The rearrangement uses TRBV7-3 and TRBJ2-7, with D tentatively TRBD2 (6 bases). The V and J ends lost 1 base and 5 bases respectively, with 9 bases between them. Germline lookup yields CDR1 SGHTA and CDR2 FQGTGA. This CDR3 is 13 amino acids long. CDR3 sequence: CASSLMGGNEQYF. DNA of the CDR3: TGTGCCAGCAGCTTAATGGGGGGAAACGAGCAGTACTTC.

This clonotype was detected ten times or more. CDR3 loop: CASGRDGAVEQYF. The CDR3 nucleotides are TGTGCCAGCGGGAGGGATGGGGCTGTAGAGCAGTACTTC. The rearrangement joins TRBV6-5 to TRBJ2-7; 7 nucleotides align to TRBD2. Looked up from germline, CDR1 is MNHEY and CDR2 is SVGAGI. V lost 8 bases and J lost 7; bases outside the gene matches: 11. The CDR3 is made up of 13 amino acids.

This chain links TRBV4-1 with TRBJ1-2; D possibly corresponds to TRBD1 (5 bases). Germline V gene data show CDR1 as MGHRA and CDR2 as YSYEKL. CDR3 length: 14 amino acids. V lost 2 bases and J lost 3, with 10 bases in between. CDR3 DNA sequence: TGCGCCAGCAGCCAACTGGGAGGGGACTATGGCTACACCTTC. Protein sequence: CASSQLGGDYGYTF.

At least ten counts were recorded for this clonotype. The genes are TRBV20-1 and TRBJ1-6; tentatively, D is TRBD1 (6 bases). CDR3 length: 19 amino acids. The germline V and J ends were trimmed by 5 bases and 0 bases, with 23 bases remaining between them. Germline V CDR1 and CDR2: DFQATT, SNEGSKA (reference sequence). DNA for the CDR3: TGCAGTGCTCCTTCGGGACCGCCGGGACAAAGCTCCTATAATTCACCCCTCCACTTT. Translating gives CSAPSGPPGQSSYNSPLHF.

This clonotype has at least ten counts. The chain is built from TRBV6-5 and TRBJ1-1; D ambiguous. The V end was cut by 2 bases, the J end by 1 base, with 8 bases between. Germline V gene lookup returns CDR1 MNHEY and CDR2 SVGAGI. This CDR3 has 14 amino acids. CDR3 region: CASSYTPRNTEAFF. The CDR3 DNA is TGTGCCAGCAGTTACACACCACGGAACACTGAAGCTTTCTTT.

This clonotype showed up many times. The gene calls are TRBV6-5 and TRBJ2-5, with D possibly TRBD1 on 5 matching bases. Deletions cut 4 bases from V and 3 bases from J, with 6 bases between. CDR3 size: 12 residues. Germline V gene data show CDR1 as MNHEY and CDR2 as SVGAGI. CDR3 sequence (DNA): TGTGCCAGCAGTTCGACAGAAGAGACCCAGTACTTC. It translates to CASSSTEETQYF.

This clonotype showed up many times. The J gene is TRBJ1-5, the V gene TRBV10-3, with D perhaps matching TRBD1 (5 bases). The CDR3 sequence is 14 residues long. Between the trimmed V and J ends, which lost 6 bases and 3 bases, there was a span of 12 bases. Germline-derived CDR1 and CDR2 are ENHRY and SYGVKD. CDR3 bases: TGTGCCATCAGGTCCGACAGTTACAATCAGCCCCAGCATTTT. Translating it yields CAIRSDSYNQPQHF.

About this clonotype: A read error is possible here, since a much larger clone lies one base away. The conserved phenylalanine or tryptophan normally closing the CDR3 is absent here, so this likely arose from a read error. The genes are TRBV4-1 and TRBJ1-1, with D uncertain. In germline, CDR1 is MGHRA, CDR2 YSYEKL. The ends were cut back, 2 bases at V and 0 bases at J, with 16 bases in the middle. CDR3 size: 17 residues. CDR3 sequence reads: CASSQKIIGQMNTEAFY. CDR3 nucleotides: TGCGCCAGCAGCCAAAAGATTATCGGCCAGATGAACACTGAAGCTTTCTAT.

This clonotype was observed a handful of times. The gene calls are TRBV20-1 and TRBJ1-1, with 9 bases that match TRBD1. The CDR3 totals 16 residues. With 6 bases clipped from V and 6 bases from J, the junction kept 17 bases outside the gene matches. Germline V gene sequence: CDR1 DFQATT, CDR2 SNEGSKA (reference sequence). The CDR3 protein is CSAGPSGQGGDPEAFF. CDR3 DNA: TGCAGTGCCGGACCCTCGGGACAGGGTGGGGACCCTGAAGCTTTCTTT.

This clonotype was seen ten or more times. The chain is built from TRBV11-2 and TRBJ1-2; D gene ambiguous. Germline values: CDR1 SGHAT, CDR2 FQNNGV. V was trimmed by 0 bases and J by 8 bases, leaving 16 bases between them. CDR3 length: 15 residues. CDR3 in amino acids: CASSLDSAAAGGYTF. The CDR3 nucleotides are TGTGCCAGCAGCTTAGATAGTGCGGCAGCCGGGGGCTACACCTTC.

The V gene is TRBV15, the J gene TRBJ2-2; 10 positions match TRBD2. V trimming: 0 bases; J trimming: 0 bases; junction bases outside the gene matches: 1. CDR1 is LNHNV and CDR2 is YYDKDF in the germline V gene (reference sequence). The CDR3 totals 17 residues. CDR3 protein: CATSRDLAGANTGELFF. CDR3 coding DNA: TGTGCCACCAGCAGAGACCTAGCGGGGGCGAACACCGGGGAGCTGTTTTTT.

A note on this clonotype: A much larger clone differs from this one at a single base, so this may be a read error. The CDR3 DNA follows: TGTGCCAGCAGGGATGGAGGGAATGGGGCCAACGTCCTGAGTTTC. This gives the protein CASRDGGNGANVLSF. The V gene is TRBV28, the J gene TRBJ2-6, with D possibly TRBD2 on 6 matching bases. The CDR3 length is 15 residues. Germline values: CDR1 MDHEN, CDR2 SYDVKM.